A selection of T cell receptor beta chains follows, all from one sample in a study of shared clonotypes between healthy human individuals. Method: immunoSEQ multiplex PCR; TCRdb's copy keeps in-frame clones and lacks some. The sample yields approximately 2.1 million clones, 93% seen once. The specimen sequenced was naive CD4+ T cells from PBMCs. The receptors were gathered from a man between 18 and 29 years old in good health. Some clones in this sample may be carry-over from other donors' samples. Each CDR3 is given with its conserved first and last residue. The D gene is left open where the match is weak. A clone size is listed for some rows: how often the clone was seen (once, few, many), or a class if it is expanded.

v_call: TRBV18
d_call: .
j_call: TRBJ1-1
clone_size: .
cdr3_nt: TGTGCCAGCTCACCGAATCAGGAAACTGAAGCTTTCTTT
cdr3_aa: CASSPNQETEAFF

v_call: TRBV7-7
d_call: .
j_call: TRBJ2-3
clone_size: .
cdr3_nt: TGTGCCAGCAGCTTAGGACTAGGGGGAGCAGATACGCAGTATTTT
cdr3_aa: CASSLGLGGADTQYF

v_call: TRBV9
d_call: .
j_call: TRBJ2-1
clone_size: .
cdr3_nt: TGTGCCAGCAGCGTGGGTCTTTCCTACAATGAGCAGTTCTTC
cdr3_aa: CASSVGLSYNEQFF

v_call: TRBV30
d_call: .
j_call: TRBJ1-2
clone_size: .
cdr3_nt: TGTGCCTGGAGCCCCGCCCGGGGCTACACCTTC
cdr3_aa: CAWSPARGYTF

v_call: TRBV2
d_call: TRBD2
j_call: TRBJ2-1
clone_size: .
cdr3_nt: TGTGCCAGCAGTCGGCGGGGGAGCGCCTACAATGAGCAGTTCTTC
cdr3_aa: CASSRRGSAYNEQFF

v_call: TRBV5-4
d_call: .
j_call: TRBJ1-2
clone_size: .
cdr3_nt: TGTGCCAGCAGCGCCGCGGAGCGAGGGCGGGGTGGCTACACCTTC
cdr3_aa: CASSAAERGRGGYTF

v_call: TRBV29-1
d_call: TRBD1
j_call: TRBJ1-2
clone_size: .
cdr3_nt: TGCAGCGTGTCGGGACAGAGCTATGGCTACACCTTC
cdr3_aa: CSVSGQSYGYTF

v_call: TRBV4-1
d_call: .
j_call: TRBJ1-1
clone_size: .
cdr3_nt: TGCGCCAGCAGCCAAGATCCCCCAGGGAGCATCACTGAAGCTTTCTTT
cdr3_aa: CASSQDPPGSITEAFF

v_call: TRBV5-1
d_call: .
j_call: TRBJ2-7
clone_size: .
cdr3_nt: TGCGCCAGCAGCTTGGTGGCTTCCCGGGGTCCCGAGCAGTACTTC
cdr3_aa: CASSLVASRGPEQYF

v_call: TRBV19
d_call: .
j_call: TRBJ1-3
clone_size: .
cdr3_nt: TGTGCCAGTAGCAGACCGGGACCTATGGAAGGAAACACCATATATTTT
cdr3_aa: CASSRPGPMEGNTIYF

v_call: TRBV19
d_call: .
j_call: TRBJ2-1
clone_size: .
cdr3_nt: TGTGCCAGTAGTTACCGCCAGATGGGCAATGAGCAGTTCTTC
cdr3_aa: CASSYRQMGNEQFF

v_call: TRBV7-2
d_call: TRBD2
j_call: TRBJ2-7
clone_size: .
cdr3_nt: TGTGCCAGCAGCTTAGGTCTAGCGGGAGTCTACTACGAGCAGTACTTC
cdr3_aa: CASSLGLAGVYYEQYF

v_call: TRBV7-3
d_call: TRBD2
j_call: TRBJ2-7
clone_size: .
cdr3_nt: TGTGCCAGCAGCTTAGCGGGAGGGTACGAGCAGTACTTC
cdr3_aa: CASSLAGGYEQYF

v_call: TRBV28
d_call: .
j_call: TRBJ1-2
clone_size: .
cdr3_nt: TGTGCCAGCAGTCAAGATGGCTACACCTTC
cdr3_aa: CASSQDGYTF

v_call: TRBV2
d_call: .
j_call: TRBJ2-7
clone_size: .
cdr3_nt: TGTGCCAGCAGTCCCGCTCCAACGAGCGAGCAGTACTTC
cdr3_aa: CASSPAPTSEQYF

v_call: TRBV7-9
d_call: TRBD2
j_call: TRBJ2-5
clone_size: .
cdr3_nt: TGTGCCAGCAGCTTAGCGAGCGCTAGCGGGAGTGGAGAGACCCAGTACTTC
cdr3_aa: CASSLASASGSGETQYF

v_call: TRBV28
d_call: TRBD1
j_call: TRBJ2-1
clone_size: once
cdr3_nt: TGTGCCAGCAGTTTGGCGGACAGGGCTCCCTACAATGAGCAGTTCTTC
cdr3_aa: CASSLADRAPYNEQFF

v_call: TRBV28
d_call: .
j_call: TRBJ2-3
clone_size: .
cdr3_nt: TGTGCCAGCAGGGCGGGCTTAGATACGCAGTATTTT
cdr3_aa: CASRAGLDTQYF

v_call: TRBV19
d_call: .
j_call: TRBJ1-5
clone_size: .
cdr3_nt: TGTGCCAGTAGTATAGCCGGGACGAAAAATCAGCCCCAGCATTTT
cdr3_aa: CASSIAGTKNQPQHF

v_call: TRBV18
d_call: TRBD2
j_call: TRBJ2-1
clone_size: .
cdr3_nt: TGTGCCAGCTCACCATTCGGGACTAGCGGGAGTAAAATCGAGCAGTTCTTC
cdr3_aa: CASSPFGTSGSKIEQFF

v_call: TRBV5-1
d_call: TRBD2
j_call: TRBJ2-2
clone_size: .
cdr3_nt: TGCGCCAGCAGCTTGAACATGGCTAGCGGCGCGAACACCGGGGAGCTGTTTTTT
cdr3_aa: CASSLNMASGANTGELFF

v_call: TRBV28
d_call: TRBD1
j_call: TRBJ2-7
clone_size: .
cdr3_nt: TGTGCCAGCAGTACTAAGGGGACAGGGGGCCCCTACGAGCAGTACTTC
cdr3_aa: CASSTKGTGGPYEQYF

v_call: TRBV7-9
d_call: .
j_call: TRBJ1-4
clone_size: .
cdr3_nt: TGTGCCAGCAGCTTGACAGGCCTAAATGAAAAACTGTTTTTT
cdr3_aa: CASSLTGLNEKLFF

v_call: TRBV18
d_call: .
j_call: TRBJ1-2
clone_size: .
cdr3_nt: TGTGCCAGCTCACCCGGGGGGCTGCCGGCGGGCTACACCTTC
cdr3_aa: CASSPGGLPAGYTF

v_call: TRBV5-4
d_call: .
j_call: TRBJ2-1
clone_size: .
cdr3_nt: TGTGCCAGCAGCTTTTTTGGCGGGGACCCCTACAATGAGCAGTTCTTC
cdr3_aa: CASSFFGGDPYNEQFF

v_call: TRBV7-9
d_call: TRBD1
j_call: TRBJ1-6
clone_size: .
cdr3_nt: TGTGCCAGCAGCCGGGTACTGGACAGGGTCTCCTATAATTCACCCCTCCACTTT
cdr3_aa: CASSRVLDRVSYNSPLHF

v_call: TRBV6-5
d_call: .
j_call: TRBJ1-2
clone_size: .
cdr3_nt: TGTGCCAGCAGTCTCGGGGGGGTCGACTATGGCTACACCTTC
cdr3_aa: CASSLGGVDYGYTF

v_call: TRBV9
d_call: .
j_call: TRBJ2-7
clone_size: .
cdr3_nt: TGTGCCAGCAGCGTAGAATGGGGGCGCGAGCAGTACTTC
cdr3_aa: CASSVEWGREQYF

v_call: TRBV5-4
d_call: .
j_call: TRBJ1-1
clone_size: .
cdr3_nt: TGTGCCAGCAGCCAAATGGGACGTAGGAACACTGAAGCTTTCTTT
cdr3_aa: CASSQMGRRNTEAFF

v_call: TRBV5-8
d_call: .
j_call: TRBJ1-1
clone_size: .
cdr3_nt: TGTGCCAGCAGCTGGGGCGGGGGGCGTATAGCTTTCTTT
cdr3_aa: CASSWGGGRIAFF

v_call: TRBV5-6
d_call: .
j_call: TRBJ2-2
clone_size: .
cdr3_nt: TGTGCCAGCAGCTTGGGACCAAACACCGGGGAGCTGTTTTTT
cdr3_aa: CASSLGPNTGELFF

v_call: TRBV27
d_call: .
j_call: TRBJ1-1
clone_size: .
cdr3_nt: TGTGCCAGCAGTTTCCCCGAGGGGGGCACTGAAGCTTTCTTT
cdr3_aa: CASSFPEGGTEAFF

v_call: TRBV7-3
d_call: .
j_call: TRBJ2-2
clone_size: .
cdr3_nt: TGTGCCAGCAGCAAGGGTTGGAACACCGGGGAGCTGTTTTTT
cdr3_aa: CASSKGWNTGELFF

v_call: TRBV7-9
d_call: TRBD1
j_call: TRBJ1-3
clone_size: .
cdr3_nt: TGTGCCAGCAGCCAGGACAGGGAGGGAAACACCATATATTTT
cdr3_aa: CASSQDREGNTIYF

v_call: TRBV4-2
d_call: .
j_call: TRBJ2-1
clone_size: .
cdr3_nt: TGTGCCAGCAGCCAAGATCGGCAGGGATACAATGAGCAGTTCTTC
cdr3_aa: CASSQDRQGYNEQFF

v_call: TRBV27
d_call: .
j_call: TRBJ2-7
clone_size: .
cdr3_nt: TGTGCCAGCAGTTTCGGGCTAGGGAGCTCCTACGAGCAGTACTTC
cdr3_aa: CASSFGLGSSYEQYF

v_call: TRBV6-6
d_call: .
j_call: TRBJ2-1
clone_size: .
cdr3_nt: TGTGCCAGCAGTTACCCGGTGGGAGCCTACAATGAGCAGTTCTTC
cdr3_aa: CASSYPVGAYNEQFF

v_call: TRBV6-1
d_call: .
j_call: TRBJ1-5
clone_size: .
cdr3_nt: TGTGCCAGCAGTGGGGACGGAAGACTCAATCAGCCCCAGCATTTT
cdr3_aa: CASSGDGRLNQPQHF

v_call: TRBV7-9
d_call: TRBD1
j_call: TRBJ1-4
clone_size: .
cdr3_nt: TGTGCCAGCAGCTTAGCGGGGGGGACAGGGAAACTTTTT
cdr3_aa: CASSLAGGTGKLF

v_call: TRBV4-1
d_call: .
j_call: TRBJ1-3
clone_size: .
cdr3_nt: TGCGCCAGCAGCCAAGAACTTCAAGGAGGCTCTGGAAACACCATATATTTT
cdr3_aa: CASSQELQGGSGNTIYF

v_call: TRBV6-1
d_call: .
j_call: TRBJ1-1
clone_size: .
cdr3_nt: TGTGCCAGCCGGACTCCTCACGAGGCTGAAGCTTTCTTT
cdr3_aa: CASRTPHEAEAFF

v_call: TRBV4-1
d_call: .
j_call: TRBJ2-3
clone_size: .
cdr3_nt: TGCGCCAGCAGCCCCCCGTTAGGTACGCAGTATTTT
cdr3_aa: CASSPPLGTQYF

v_call: TRBV5-1
d_call: .
j_call: TRBJ2-2
clone_size: .
cdr3_nt: TGCGCCAGCAGTTCCGGACAGAGGGAGGCCGGGGAGCTGTTTTTT
cdr3_aa: CASSSGQREAGELFF

v_call: TRBV5-1
d_call: .
j_call: TRBJ1-1
clone_size: .
cdr3_nt: TGCGCCAGCAGCTTTGAGGGTTTGAGCACTGAAGCTTTCTTT
cdr3_aa: CASSFEGLSTEAFF

v_call: TRBV11-2
d_call: TRBD1
j_call: TRBJ2-3
clone_size: .
cdr3_nt: TGTGCCAGCAGCCTTCGCGGGACAGGGGGCACAGATACGCAGTATTTT
cdr3_aa: CASSLRGTGGTDTQYF

v_call: TRBV5-6
d_call: TRBD1
j_call: TRBJ2-7
clone_size: .
cdr3_nt: TGTGCCAGCAGCTTCAGGGGGATCTCCTTTCTCGAGCAGTACTTC
cdr3_aa: CASSFRGISFLEQYF

v_call: TRBV5-1
d_call: .
j_call: TRBJ1-4
clone_size: .
cdr3_nt: TGCGCCAGCAGCTTGCGCCGGGACCCCAATGAAAAACTGTTTTTT
cdr3_aa: CASSLRRDPNEKLFF

v_call: TRBV9
d_call: TRBD1
j_call: TRBJ2-7
clone_size: .
cdr3_nt: TGTGCCAGCAGCGTAGGGGCCGGGACAGATAGTTACGAGCAGTACTTC
cdr3_aa: CASSVGAGTDSYEQYF

v_call: TRBV2
d_call: .
j_call: TRBJ2-3
clone_size: .
cdr3_nt: TGTGCCAGCAGTGTTGAATCGCTAGATACGCAGTATTTT
cdr3_aa: CASSVESLDTQYF

v_call: TRBV28
d_call: .
j_call: TRBJ2-7
clone_size: once
cdr3_nt: TGTGCCAGCAAAGGTCCCCCCCTCTACGAGCAGTACTTC
cdr3_aa: CASKGPPLYEQYF

v_call: TRBV7-9
d_call: TRBD2
j_call: TRBJ2-1
clone_size: .
cdr3_nt: TGTGCCAGCAGCCCCCAGTTGGGCGGGAGTGCCTACAATGAGCAGTTCTTC
cdr3_aa: CASSPQLGGSAYNEQFF